This is a list of T cell receptor beta chains from one sample in a study of T cells in Graves' hyperthyroidism and ophthalmopathy. TCRdb called the multiplex PCR reads again in MiXCR, with one record for every CDR3 protein. The table has hundreds of thousands of distinct CDR3 sequences, 40% to 55% seen once; the top ten hold 7% to 7.5%. The sequencing sample was made of peripheral blood or thyroid tissue (not recorded which). The receptors were sampled from an adult man with Graves' disease, either hyperthyroidism or ophthalmopathy (not recorded which). The CDR3 runs from the conserved cysteine through the conserved F or W. Fields, in order: V gene, clone size, D gene, J gene, CDR3 DNA, CDR3 protein. A D gene is named only where the DNA matches it firmly. Some rows mark clone size as missing; the rest say once, few, many or name a class of expanded clone.

V: TRBV29-1
size: many
D: TRBD1
J: TRBJ2-7
DNA: TGCAGCGTTGAGGTACAGGGGACGTACGAGCAGTACTTC
CDR3: CSVEVQGTYEQYF

V: TRBV7-3
size: -
D: -
J: TRBJ1-1
DNA: TGTGCCAGCAAAAAGGAGGAGATGAACACTGAAGCTTTCTTT
CDR3: CASKKEEMNTEAFF

V: TRBV20-1
size: -
D: TRBD2
J: TRBJ2-5
DNA: TGCAGTGCTAGACGAACGACTAGCGGACCCTTGGCGACCCAGTACTTC
CDR3: CSARRTTSGPLATQYF

V: TRBV25-1
size: many
D: TRBD1
J: TRBJ1-2
DNA: TGTGCCAGCAGTGAATGGACAGGGGACTATGGCTACACCTTC
CDR3: CASSEWTGDYGYTF

V: TRBV6-5
size: few
D: -
J: TRBJ1-2
DNA: TGTGCCAGTGGGGACACGTCCTATGGCTACACCTTC
CDR3: CASGDTSYGYTF

V: TRBV5-8
size: -
D: -
J: TRBJ2-5
DNA: TGTGCCAGCAGCTTCGGTAGTGGTGAAGAGACCCAGTACTTC
CDR3: CASSFGSGEETQYF

V: TRBV5-1
size: -
D: -
J: TRBJ1-4
DNA: TGCGCCAGCAGCGAGCCAGGGTCCGAAGAAAAACTGTTTTTT
CDR3: CASSEPGSEEKLFF

V: TRBV2
size: many
D: -
J: TRBJ1-5
DNA: TGTGCCAGCAGTGAAAGGAGCAGGGATCAGCCCCAGCATTTT
CDR3: CASSERSRDQPQHF

V: TRBV9
size: many
D: -
J: TRBJ1-2
DNA: TGTGCCAGCAGCGTACCCGGACAGTATGGCTACACCTTC
CDR3: CASSVPGQYGYTF

V: TRBV25-1
size: -
D: TRBD1
J: TRBJ1-4
DNA: TGTGCCAGCAGTGCAGGGACAGGGAGTGAAAAACTGTTTTTT
CDR3: CASSAGTGSEKLFF

V: TRBV7-9
size: -
D: TRBD1
J: TRBJ2-7
DNA: TGTGCCAGCAGCTTGGCCCAATTGGGGACAGAGTCCTACGAGCAGTACTTC
CDR3: CASSLAQLGTESYEQYF

V: TRBV6-5
size: few
D: -
J: TRBJ2-5
DNA: TGTGCCAGCAGTTACTCGATGTCGCGGGAGACCCAGTACTTC
CDR3: CASSYSMSRETQYF

V: TRBV5-1
size: -
D: -
J: TRBJ1-3
DNA: TGCGCCAGCAGCTTTTCCTTCGGCTCAGACCGCGGAAACACCATATATTTT
CDR3: CASSFSFGSDRGNTIYF

V: TRBV25-1
size: -
D: TRBD2
J: TRBJ2-7
DNA: TGTGCCAGCAGTGGCATCCTAGCGGGTGCCTACGAGCAGTACTTC
CDR3: CASSGILAGAYEQYF

V: TRBV5-1
size: -
D: TRBD2
J: TRBJ2-5
DNA: TGCGCCAGCACATGGGCTAGCGGGAAAGAGACCCAGTACTTC
CDR3: CASTWASGKETQYF

V: TRBV6-5
size: -
D: -
J: TRBJ1-1
DNA: TGTGCCAGCAGTTACCCGACGGAGAACACTGAAGCTTTCTTT
CDR3: CASSYPTENTEAFF

V: TRBV12-3/TRBV12-4
size: -
D: -
J: TRBJ1-2
DNA: TGTGCCAGCAGAACTAACACCGGGGCCCTGGCTGGCTACACCTTC
CDR3: CASRTNTGALAGYTF

V: TRBV11-2
size: -
D: -
J: TRBJ1-5
DNA: TGCGCCAGCAGCCAAGGGGCTGGGGTCGGCAATCAGCCCCAGCATTTT
CDR3: CASSQGAGVGNQPQHF

V: TRBV2
size: many
D: -
J: TRBJ2-2
DNA: TGTGCCAGCAGCTCGGGGTACACCGGGGAGCTGTTTTTT
CDR3: CASSSGYTGELFF

V: TRBV20-1
size: few
D: TRBD2
J: TRBJ2-5
DNA: TGCAGTGGCACGCGGCGTCGGGGGGGCCAAGAGACCCAGTACTTC
CDR3: CSGTRRRGGQETQYF

V: TRBV7-9
size: few
D: TRBD2
J: TRBJ2-3
DNA: TGTGCCAGCAGCTTCCCGATAGCGGGTAGCACAGATACGCAGTATTTT
CDR3: CASSFPIAGSTDTQYF

V: TRBV7-2
size: few
D: -
J: TRBJ2-2
DNA: TGTGCCAGCAGCCAAGCAGGGACGAACACCGGGGAGCTGTTTTTT
CDR3: CASSQAGTNTGELFF

V: TRBV7-8
size: -
D: TRBD1
J: TRBJ1-5
DNA: TGTGCCAGCAGGGCACGGGACAGGGGATTCAATCAGCCCCAGCATTTT
CDR3: CASRARDRGFNQPQHF

V: TRBV5-4
size: -
D: TRBD1
J: TRBJ1-6
DNA: TGTGCCAGCAGCTCCGGGACAGCCTATAATTCACCCCTCCACTTT
CDR3: CASSSGTAYNSPLHF

V: TRBV29-1
size: -
D: -
J: TRBJ2-5
DNA: TGCAGCGTTGAAGCTTTCGGCCAGTACTTC
CDR3: CSVEAFGQYF

V: TRBV15
size: -
D: TRBD1
J: TRBJ1-6
DNA: TGTGCCACCAGCAGTCACCGACAGGGGGCCGATAATTCACCCCTCCACTTT
CDR3: CATSSHRQGADNSPLHF

V: TRBV19
size: many
D: -
J: TRBJ1-1
DNA: TGTGCCAGTAGTATCGGCAGGAACACTGAAGCTTTCTTT
CDR3: CASSIGRNTEAFF

V: TRBV5-1
size: many
D: TRBD2
J: TRBJ2-7
DNA: TGCGCCAGCAGCTTGGCGAGGCGGGAGTGGTACTTC
CDR3: CASSLARREWYF

V: TRBV12-3/TRBV12-4
size: few
D: -
J: TRBJ1-5
DNA: TGTGCCAGCAGTTTAGCGCTGGGTAGCAATCAGCCCCAGCATTTT
CDR3: CASSLALGSNQPQHF

V: TRBV24-1
size: -
D: -
J: TRBJ1-2
DNA: TGTGCCACCAGTGACCCAGGACAGCGATCTAACTATGGCTACACCTTC
CDR3: CATSDPGQRSNYGYTF

V: TRBV29-1
size: many
D: -
J: TRBJ1-1
DNA: TGCAGCGTTGTGGGCGAGAGGGCTTTCTTT
CDR3: CSVVGERAFF

V: TRBV7-2
size: many
D: -
J: TRBJ2-5
DNA: TGTGCCAGCAGCTTAGCCCGGAACCAAGAGACCCAGTACTTC
CDR3: CASSLARNQETQYF

V: TRBV7-6
size: -
D: TRBD1
J: TRBJ1-6
DNA: TGTGCCAGCAGCGTGGACAGGGTCAGATCACCCCTCCACTTT
CDR3: CASSVDRVRSPLHF

V: TRBV7-8
size: many
D: -
J: TRBJ1-1
DNA: TGTGCCAGCAGCTTAGTTATGGGGGATGCTGAAGCTTTCTTT
CDR3: CASSLVMGDAEAFF

V: TRBV10-2
size: many
D: TRBD1
J: TRBJ2-5
DNA: TGCGCCAGCAGTGAGTCCCCGACAGGGGTCGAGACCCAGTACTTC
CDR3: CASSESPTGVETQYF

V: TRBV5-6
size: -
D: -
J: TRBJ2-5
DNA: TGTGCCAGCAGCTTCCCCGCCCGAGGGGAGACCCAGTACTTC
CDR3: CASSFPARGETQYF

V: TRBV24-1
size: -
D: -
J: TRBJ2-7
DNA: TGTGCCAGCAGTACCCTACAGGGCTCCTACGAGCAGTACTTC
CDR3: CASSTLQGSYEQYF

V: TRBV7-4
size: -
D: TRBD2
J: TRBJ2-7
DNA: TGTGCCAGCAGCTTATTGACTAGCGGGAGTCAGGACGAGCAGTACTTC
CDR3: CASSLLTSGSQDEQYF

V: TRBV2
size: many
D: -
J: TRBJ1-1
DNA: TGTGCCAGCAGCGCAGTGAACACTGAAGCTTTCTTT
CDR3: CASSAVNTEAFF

V: TRBV2
size: -
D: -
J: TRBJ2-7
DNA: TGTGCCAGCACCCGGATCAGTTCCTACGAGCAGTACTTC
CDR3: CASTRISSYEQYF

V: TRBV7-9
size: few
D: TRBD2
J: TRBJ2-7
DNA: TGTGCCAGCAGCTTAGAACTAGCGGGAATCGGGCACGAGCAGTACTTC
CDR3: CASSLELAGIGHEQYF

V: TRBV24-1
size: many
D: TRBD1
J: TRBJ1-2
DNA: TGTGCCACCAGTGACACAGGACAGGGCCCCGGCTACACCTTC
CDR3: CATSDTGQGPGYTF

V: TRBV12-3/TRBV12-4
size: many
D: -
J: TRBJ2-5
DNA: TGTGCCAGCAGTTCAGGGTCCGAGACCCAGTACTTC
CDR3: CASSSGSETQYF

V: TRBV24-1
size: many
D: -
J: TRBJ2-2
DNA: TGTGCCACCGCGGACGACGGGGAGCTGTTTTTT
CDR3: CATADDGELFF

V: TRBV7-8
size: -
D: TRBD1
J: TRBJ2-5
DNA: TGTGCCAGCAGCTTAACCGGGACAGGGGGCGGAGAGACCCAGTACTTC
CDR3: CASSLTGTGGGETQYF

V: TRBV24-1
size: many
D: -
J: TRBJ2-2
DNA: TGTGCCATCGGGGCAACGAACACCGGGGAGCTGTTTTTT
CDR3: CAIGATNTGELFF

V: TRBV7-9
size: once
D: -
J: TRBJ1-2
DNA: TGTGCCAGCAGCTCGCTCAGTGGACGAAATAACTATGGCTACACCTTC
CDR3: CASSSLSGRNNYGYTF

V: TRBV6-6
size: -
D: -
J: TRBJ2-2
DNA: TGTGCCAGCAGTGCAAAGACAGACGCCGGGGAGCTGTTTTTT
CDR3: CASSAKTDAGELFF

V: TRBV12-3/TRBV12-4
size: -
D: TRBD1
J: TRBJ1-1
DNA: TGTGCCAGCAGTTTGATTCCCTCAGGGGGCGGGCGAGCAGCTTTCTTT
CDR3: CASSLIPSGGGRAAFF